Given below is one T cell receptor (beta chain) in context. The antigen is undetermined. The sample is drawn from a study of lymphopenia after photon versus proton radiotherapy. Notes on the study in general: After the lymphocyte nadir, photon-treated repertoires showed oligoclonal expansion, especially of CD8+ Temra cells. Under photons, naive T cells and diversity fell while effector/memory populations rose. Post-nadir TCR diversity decline inversely tracked overall survival among those who died.

CDR3 length: 14 residues. V gave up 3 bases and J gave up 2 bases, with 9 bases separating them. The germline V gene has CDR1 SGHDN and CDR2 FVKESK. Only in-frame clones appear in the TCRdb table, and some are missing; sequencing was by immunoSEQ multiplex PCR. The repertoire holds approximately 23,000 clones, with more than 85% as singletons. The starting material was peripheral blood, obtained from a patient treated with proton-based radiotherapy. This clonotype was sampled from a man older than 75 with esophageal cancer. The chain links TRBV14 to TRBJ2-3, with D unclear. The CDR3 is CASSQGSVTDTQYF. The CDR3 DNA reads TGTGCCAGCAGCCAGGGTTCAGTCACAGATACGCAGTATTTT.